The TCR beta chain described here comes from a study of CD8 T cells in ankylosing spondylitis. TCRdb reanalysed the 5' RACE reads using MiXCR and keeps one entry per CDR3 protein. This table has 250,000 or so distinct CDR3 sequences, 18% appearing once. In its sample, this clonotype was seen many times. There are 14 residues in the CDR3. The junction had 5 bases not matched to a gene; V was cut back by 6 bases and J by 1 base. Germline V gene sequence: CDR1 SQVTM, CDR2 ANQGSEA. This receptor was identified in a male donor with ankylosing spondylitis or in good health (not recorded which). Material: blood, either unsorted or a sorted T cell fraction (not recorded which). This chain uses TRBV29-1 with TRBJ2-2; 7 bases agree with TRBD2. CDR3 sequence: CSVLGLLNTGELFF. The CDR3 bases are TGCAGCGTACTGGGACTATTGAACACCGGGGAGCTGTTTTTT.